This T cell receptor (beta chain) originates from a study of vaccination and CD4 T cells after COVID-19 (dated by TCRdb to 2021 to 2024). Study-level background: SARS-CoV-2 positivity had been established in the convalescent patients by nasal swab PCR, and mild disease was recorded in nine or ten of these patients and severe disease in one. In control cultures, a CEFX viral epitope pool was used as positive control, an HIV-1 Nef peptide pool was used as negative control, or no peptide was added. Post-vaccine blood samples were obtained a median of about 70 days after the second vaccine dose, with a range of roughly 13 to 250 days. Culture stimuli were overlapping spike peptide pools from SARS-CoV-2 and from the common cold coronaviruses HCoV-NL63, HCoV-OC43 and HCoV-229E. The spike-specific CD4+ TCR repertoire was compared before and after mRNA vaccination in approximately ten COVID-19 convalescent patients and several infection-naive healthy vaccine recipients. Two doses of either the Pfizer-BioNTech BNT162b2 vaccine (n=8) or the Moderna mRNA-1273 vaccine (n=2) were administered to participants. In the convalescent cohort there were six males and four females, among whom were two Hispanic individuals, seven Caucasians, two Asians and one multiracial person. Post-COVID blood samples from convalescent patients were collected a median of around 100 days after diagnosis, with a range of roughly 35 to 161 days. Results and caveats for the whole study, not just this receptor: Of the vaccine-specific clones found in convalescent patients, nearly all (304 of 307) were mono-reactive for SARS-CoV-2 spike instead of being cross-reactive with common cold coronaviruses. Although the median number of SARS-CoV-2-reactive clonotypes went up from 20 to 25 after infection to 35 to 40 after vaccination, the increase was not significant. The number of convalescent patients in the study was relatively small, and the study did not examine early timepoints following natural infection. Among the post-vaccine SARS-CoV-2-reactive clones in convalescent patients, a median around 86% showed up only after vaccination, which suggests vaccine-specific priming.

The intended sense of this specimen's treatment or condition label: roughly ten-day PBMC culture with coronavirus spike peptide pools or control peptides (ViraFEST assay). The study used the ViraFEST assay, which expanded antigen-specific T cells with peptide pools and then identified expanded clonotypes by TCR sequencing. The convalescent patients' positive SARS-CoV-2 PCR tests fell between March and December 2020, which was before the Alpha, Beta and Delta variants emerged in the United States. Each well held 2 million to 2.5 million PBMCs cultured with around 10 ug/ml peptide pools in IMDM containing 5% human AB serum and 9 to 10 IU/ml IL-2. Half of the culture medium was replaced with fresh IL-2-containing medium on days 3 and 7. After less than 12 days of culture, CD4+ T cells were isolated by negative selection using the EasySep CD4+ T cell isolation kit. Ficoll-Paque Plus gradient centrifugation was used to isolate PBMCs from whole blood, and the isolated PBMCs were then either used fresh or cryopreserved at -140C. Each culture condition was generally run in triplicate wells.

The library was made by PCR. DNA from cultured CD4+ T cells was subjected to TCR sequencing with the Oncomine TCR Beta short-read assay at the Johns Hopkins FTIC core. Genomic DNA was extracted from the cultured CD4+ T cells with the QIAamp micro DNA kit. The Oncomine TCR Beta libraries from cultured CD4+ T cells were pooled using unique dual indexes and then sequenced on an Illumina iSeq 100. As for the original processing: Non-productive sequences were removed, and CDR3s not starting with C, not ending with F or W, or shorter than 7 amino acids were discarded. The MANAFEST web application identified antigen-specific clonotypes by comparing peptide-stimulated wells against reference wells and other culture wells. To be called positive, a clone needed an FDR below 0.05, an odds ratio above 5, and a productive frequency above 0.1% in at least two of three replicate wells. Clonotypes that were significantly expanded in both SARS-CoV-2 spike wells and at least one common cold coronavirus spike condition were defined as cross-reactive. Levenshtein distances (stringdist) and unrooted phylogenetic trees (ape) in R version 3.6.1 were used to assess CDR3 homology. Clones were called with MiXCR by TCRdb after fastp trimmed the public reads at Q25, and only in-frame beta chains were retained. Rows are unified per CDR3 protein, each entry keeping the most common DNA and genes. The V and J calls, along with clone size, are taken from TCRdb and not from the paper's own processing. In this sample the table shows roughly 10,000 distinct CDR3 sequences, about 40% of which occur a single time. The biggest ten clones account for around 35% of the sample.

The cysteine opens and the phenylalanine closes a CDR3 of 14 amino acids. Only the CDR3 DNA stays, 42 bases, in frame from base 1. The germline V gene (reference sequence) supplies CDR1 DFQATT and CDR2 SNEGSKA. V gives up 1 base and J gives up 5 bases, and the segment between their germline ends measures 14 bases. A few counts support this clonotype. This receptor's antigen is unknown. One base away there is no much larger clone; base qualities are not given. The specimen sequenced was CD4+ T cells from blood, cultured in vitro. The receptor comes from a human donor who had recovered from COVID-19. The chain is assembled from TRBV20-1 and TRBJ1-1; 5 matching bases give a weak D call of TRBD1. The DNA sequence is as follows: TGCAGTGCTAGAGTACTTGCGGGGGGGACTGAAGCTTTCTTT. This encodes CSARVLAGGTEAFF.